Below are 2 T cell receptor beta chains sequenced from a single sample in a study of shared clonotypes between healthy human individuals. The assay was immunoSEQ multiplex PCR, and TCRdb's table has in-frame clones only and misses some. The sample carries approximately 2,000,000 clones, 93% recorded once. Only CD45RO-negative cells positively selected for CCR7 counted as naive CD8 cells, so terminally differentiated effector memory CD45RA+ cells were excluded. The source material was naive CD8+ T cells from PBMCs. These TCRs come from a man aged 18 to 29 in good health. Some clones in this sample may be carry-over from other donors' samples.

The rearrangement links TRBV7-9 to TRBJ2-1; 8 nucleotides align to TRBD1. The CDR3 consists of 13 residues. V gave up 5 bases and J gave up 9 bases; unmatched junction bases: 6. Germline CDR1 is SEHNR and CDR2 is FQNEAQ (reference sequence). CDR3 amino acids: CASSLDRGGEQFF. CDR3 nucleotide sequence: TGTGCCAGCAGCCTCGACAGGGGAGGTGAGCAGTTCTTC.

V is TRBV19 and J is TRBJ1-3; D remains ambiguous. V was pared by 5 bases and J by 3 bases, with 14 bases between. Germline V gives CDR1 LNHDA, CDR2 SQIVND (reference sequence). CDR3 length: 15 amino acids. CDR3 loop: CASSRQALLGNTIYF. CDR3 nucleotides: TGTGCCAGTAGTCGGCAGGCCCTGCTTGGAAACACCATATATTTT.